Below, 5 T cell receptor beta chains from the same sample are listed, as sequenced in a study of a mutant IDH1 vaccine in newly diagnosed glioma. The time point is: week 5, during vaccination. What each vaccine dose contained was 300 ug of mutant IDH1 20-mer peptide, accompanied by topical imiquimod. Their antigen targets remain unknown. Some clones are missing from TCRdb's copy, which holds only in-frame ones; the method was immunoSEQ multiplex PCR. The sample has about 30,000 clones; 87% are singletons. Sequenced material: peripheral blood mononuclear cells (PBMCs), taken from a glioma patient whose treatment included an IDH1 peptide vaccine. These receptors were collected from a woman between 40 and 55 years old with glioma. Some clones in this sample may be carry-over from other donors' samples.

The V gene is TRBV19, the J gene TRBJ2-3; 13 bases map to TRBD2. Germline V gene data show CDR1 as LNHDA and CDR2 as SQIVND (reference sequence). After removal of 4 bases from V and 4 bases from J, the junction contained 5 bases not matched to a gene. This CDR3 is built from 16 residues. The CDR3 DNA reads as TGTGCCAGTAGTAGAAGGACTAGCGGGAGTGCAGATACGCAGTATTTT. Its translation is CASSRRTSGSADTQYF. The full variable domain, with the rest looked up from reference TRBV19 and TRBJ2-3, is DGGITQSPKYLFRKEGQNVTLSCEQNLNHDAMYWYRQDPGQGLRLIYYSQIVNDFQKGDIAEGYSVSREKKESFPLTVTSAQKNPTAFYLCASSRRTSGSADTQYFGPGTRLTVL.

The chain carries TRBV5-4 and TRBJ1-1; D is ambiguous. This CDR3 region has 14 residues. CDR1 is SGHNT and CDR2 is YYREEE in the germline V gene (reference sequence). Deletions cut 5 bases from V and 7 bases from J, with 18 bases between. The CDR3 loop is CASRLGRGIGEAFF. CDR3 DNA: TGTGCCAGCAGACTCGGACGGGGAATCGGTGAAGCTTTCTTT.

The rearrangement joins TRBV18 to TRBJ2-7; D might be TRBD1 or TRBD2, each matching 5 bases. The CDR3 loop spans 13 amino acids. Trimming took 1 base from V and 7 from J, leaving 11 bases between them. Germline V gene data show CDR1 as KGHSH and CDR2 as LQKENI. CDR3 sequence (DNA): TGTGCCAGCTCACCACGGGACCGGGGAGAGCAGTACTTC. Translating gives CASSPRDRGEQYF.

This clone has more than one count but fewer than ten. The rearrangement joins TRBV6-1 to TRBJ1-2; 11 nucleotides align to TRBD1. Germline V gives CDR1 MNHNS, CDR2 SASEGT. The CDR3 sequence is 15 residues long. Trimming took 0 bases from V and 6 from J; bases not matched to a gene: 3. For the CDR3, the DNA is TGTGCCAGCAGTGAAGCTGGGGACAGGGGGGATGGCTACACCTTC. It encodes CASSEAGDRGDGYTF.

With regard to this clone: The junction shows a germline mismatch at one end, possibly a read error. The chain is built from TRBV4-2 and TRBJ2-3; TRBD2 agrees at 11 bases. The CDR3 extends over 14 amino acids. Germline CDR1 reads LGHNA; CDR2 reads YNFKEQ. CDR3 in amino acids: CASSQEIPSGGLTF. CDR3 DNA: TGTGCCAGCAGCCAAGAGATACCTAGCGGGGGGCTTACTTTT.